This T cell receptor (beta chain) was observed in a study of blood T cell repertoires in COVID-19. Study background: Samples representing acute and convalescent COVID-19 were sourced from the United States, Italy and Spain.

This clone came up once. This CDR3 region has 15 residues. Germline V gene lookup returns CDR1 MNHEY and CDR2 SMNVEV (reference sequence). Trimming removed 5 bases from V and 6 bases from J; junction bases left unmatched: 10. Measured with immunoSEQ multiplex PCR; TCRdb has only the in-frame clones, and not every one. This sample has about 100,000 clones, with about 80% found just once. This TCR was sampled from a man aged 70-80 years with active or convalescent COVID-19. The source material was peripheral blood. The V gene is TRBV27, the J gene TRBJ2-1, with TRBD1 matching 7 bases. CDR3 in DNA: TGTGCCAGCAGTCTACGACAGGGAGTAAGCAATGAGCAGTTCTTC. This translates into CASSLRQGVSNEQFF.